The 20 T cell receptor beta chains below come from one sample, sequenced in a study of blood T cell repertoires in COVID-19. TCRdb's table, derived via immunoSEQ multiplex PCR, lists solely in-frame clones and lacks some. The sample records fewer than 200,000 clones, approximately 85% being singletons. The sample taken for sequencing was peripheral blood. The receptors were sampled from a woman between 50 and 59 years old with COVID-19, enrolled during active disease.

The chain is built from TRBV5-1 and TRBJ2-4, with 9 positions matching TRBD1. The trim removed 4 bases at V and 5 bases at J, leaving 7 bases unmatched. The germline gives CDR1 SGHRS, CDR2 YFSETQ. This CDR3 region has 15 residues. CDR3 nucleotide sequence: TGCGCCAGCAGCCTCCCGACAGGGGGACAAAACATTCAGTACTTC. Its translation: CASSLPTGGQNIQYF.

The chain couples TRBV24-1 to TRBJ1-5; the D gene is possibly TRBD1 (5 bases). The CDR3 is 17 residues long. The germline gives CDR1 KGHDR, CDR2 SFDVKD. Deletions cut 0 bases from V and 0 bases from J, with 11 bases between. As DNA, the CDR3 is TGTGCCACCAGTGATTTGACAGGTCCTTTTAGCAATCAGCCCCAGCATTTT. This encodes CATSDLTGPFSNQPQHF.

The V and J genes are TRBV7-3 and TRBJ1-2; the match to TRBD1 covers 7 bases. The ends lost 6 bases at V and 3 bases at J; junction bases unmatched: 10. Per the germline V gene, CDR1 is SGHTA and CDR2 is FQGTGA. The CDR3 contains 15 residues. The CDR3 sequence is CASSPEGAWDYGYTF. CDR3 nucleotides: TGTGCCAGCAGTCCGGAGGGGGCGTGGGACTATGGCTACACCTTC.

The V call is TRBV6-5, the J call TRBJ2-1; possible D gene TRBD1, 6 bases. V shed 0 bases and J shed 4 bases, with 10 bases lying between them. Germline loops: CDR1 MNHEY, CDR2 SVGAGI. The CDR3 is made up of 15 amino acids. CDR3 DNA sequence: TGTGCCAGCAGTTACTCGAGGGACACATACAATGAGCAGTTCTTC. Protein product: CASSYSRDTYNEQFF.

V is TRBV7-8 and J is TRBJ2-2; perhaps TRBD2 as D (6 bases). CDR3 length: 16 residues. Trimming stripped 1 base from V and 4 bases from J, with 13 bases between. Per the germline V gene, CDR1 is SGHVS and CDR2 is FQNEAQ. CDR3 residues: CASSLGGPRGTGELFF. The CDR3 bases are TGTGCCAGCAGCTTAGGTGGGCCGCGGGGCACCGGGGAGCTGTTTTTT.

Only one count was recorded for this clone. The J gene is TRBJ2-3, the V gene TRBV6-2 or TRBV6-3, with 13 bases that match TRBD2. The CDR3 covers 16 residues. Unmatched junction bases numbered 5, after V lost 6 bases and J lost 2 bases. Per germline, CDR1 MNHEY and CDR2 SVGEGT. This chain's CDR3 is CASSPGLAGDTDTQYF. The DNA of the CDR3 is TGTGCCAGCAGCCCCGGACTAGCGGGGGACACAGATACGCAGTATTTT.

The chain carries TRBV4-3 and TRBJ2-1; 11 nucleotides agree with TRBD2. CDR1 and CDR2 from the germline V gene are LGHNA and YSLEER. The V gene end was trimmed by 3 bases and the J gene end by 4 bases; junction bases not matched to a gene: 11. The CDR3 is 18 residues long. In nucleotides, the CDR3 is TGCGCCAGCAGCCAGGCCCCTAGCGGGGGGATGGGGTACAATGAGCAGTTCTTC. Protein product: CASSQAPSGGMGYNEQFF.

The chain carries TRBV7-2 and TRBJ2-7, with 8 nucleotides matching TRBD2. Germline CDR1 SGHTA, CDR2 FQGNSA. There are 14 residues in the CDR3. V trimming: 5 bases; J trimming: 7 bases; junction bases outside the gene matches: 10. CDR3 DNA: TGTGCCAGCAGCACCCCGGGGGGGGCTCGGGAGCAGTACTTC. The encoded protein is CASSTPGGAREQYF.

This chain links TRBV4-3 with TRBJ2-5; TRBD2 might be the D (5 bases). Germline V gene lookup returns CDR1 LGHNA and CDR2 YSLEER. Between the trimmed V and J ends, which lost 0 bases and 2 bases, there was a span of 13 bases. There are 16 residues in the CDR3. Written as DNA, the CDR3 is TGCGCCAGCAGCCAAGAATTAGGAAGCGGACAAGAGACCCAGTACTTC. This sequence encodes CASSQELGSGQETQYF.

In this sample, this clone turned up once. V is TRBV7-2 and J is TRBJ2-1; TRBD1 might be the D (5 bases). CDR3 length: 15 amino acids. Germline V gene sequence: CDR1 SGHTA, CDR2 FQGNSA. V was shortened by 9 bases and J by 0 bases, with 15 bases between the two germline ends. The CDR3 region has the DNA TGTGCCAGTTCCTATGGGGCCAACTCCTACAATGAGCAGTTCTTC. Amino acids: CASSYGANSYNEQFF.

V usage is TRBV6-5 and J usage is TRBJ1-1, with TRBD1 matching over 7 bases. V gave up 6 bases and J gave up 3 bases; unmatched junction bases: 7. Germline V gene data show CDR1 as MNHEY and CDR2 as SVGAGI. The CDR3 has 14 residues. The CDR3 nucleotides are TGTGCCAGCAGGCCTCAGGGGGTATACACTGAAGCTTTCTTT. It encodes CASRPQGVYTEAFF.

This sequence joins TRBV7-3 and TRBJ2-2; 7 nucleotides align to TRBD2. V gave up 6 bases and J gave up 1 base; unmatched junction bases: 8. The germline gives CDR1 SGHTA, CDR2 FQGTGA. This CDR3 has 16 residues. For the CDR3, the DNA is TGTGCCAGCAGATTCCCGGGACTACTGAACACCGGGGAGCTGTTTTTT. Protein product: CASRFPGLLNTGELFF.

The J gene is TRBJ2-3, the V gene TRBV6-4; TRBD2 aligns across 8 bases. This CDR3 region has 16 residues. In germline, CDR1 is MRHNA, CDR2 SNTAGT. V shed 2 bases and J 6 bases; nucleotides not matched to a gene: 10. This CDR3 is CASSDRLSGEVDTQYF. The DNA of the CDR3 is TGTGCCAGCAGTGACCGGCTTAGCGGGGAGGTCGATACGCAGTATTTT.

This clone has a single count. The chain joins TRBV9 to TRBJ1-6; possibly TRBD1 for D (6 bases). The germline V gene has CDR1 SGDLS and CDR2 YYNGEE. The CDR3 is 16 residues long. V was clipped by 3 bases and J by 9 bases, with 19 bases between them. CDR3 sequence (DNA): TGTGCCAGCAGCGGGATAGAACAGGGCTTAAGTTCACCCCTCCACTTT. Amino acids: CASSGIEQGLSSPLHF.

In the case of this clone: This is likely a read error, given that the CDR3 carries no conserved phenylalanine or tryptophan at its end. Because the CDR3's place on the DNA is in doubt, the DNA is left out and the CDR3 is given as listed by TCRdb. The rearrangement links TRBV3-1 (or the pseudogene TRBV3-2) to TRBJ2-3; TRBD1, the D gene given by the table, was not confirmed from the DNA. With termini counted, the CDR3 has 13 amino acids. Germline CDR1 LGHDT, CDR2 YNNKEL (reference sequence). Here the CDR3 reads CASSQGTGGASHY.

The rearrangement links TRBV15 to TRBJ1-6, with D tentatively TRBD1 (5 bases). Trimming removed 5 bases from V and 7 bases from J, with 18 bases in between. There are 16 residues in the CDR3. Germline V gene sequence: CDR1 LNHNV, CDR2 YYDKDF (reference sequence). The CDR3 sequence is CATSPRMGGTNSPLHF. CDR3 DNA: TGTGCCACCAGCCCGAGGATGGGGGGGACGAATTCACCCCTCCACTTT.

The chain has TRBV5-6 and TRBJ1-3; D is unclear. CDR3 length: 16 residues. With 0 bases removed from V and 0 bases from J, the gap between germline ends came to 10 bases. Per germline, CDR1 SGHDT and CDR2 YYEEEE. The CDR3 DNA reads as TGTGCCAGCAGCTTGGCCAGTGGGAGCTCTGGAAACACCATATATTTT. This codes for CASSLASGSSGNTIYF.

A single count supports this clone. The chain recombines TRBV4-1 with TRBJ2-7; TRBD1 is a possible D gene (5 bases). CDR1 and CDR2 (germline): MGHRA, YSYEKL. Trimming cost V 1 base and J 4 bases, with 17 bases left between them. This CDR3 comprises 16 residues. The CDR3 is CASSQAWTTTSYEQYF. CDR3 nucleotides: TGCGCCAGCAGCCAAGCCTGGACAACAACCTCGTACGAGCAGTACTTC.

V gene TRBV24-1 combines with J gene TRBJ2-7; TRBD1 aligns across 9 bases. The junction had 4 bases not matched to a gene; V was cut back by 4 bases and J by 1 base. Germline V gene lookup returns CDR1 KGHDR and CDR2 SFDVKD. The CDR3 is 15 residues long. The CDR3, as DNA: TGTGCCACCAGTGACCCCGGGACAGGGTCCTACGAGCAGTACTTC. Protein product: CATSDPGTGSYEQYF.

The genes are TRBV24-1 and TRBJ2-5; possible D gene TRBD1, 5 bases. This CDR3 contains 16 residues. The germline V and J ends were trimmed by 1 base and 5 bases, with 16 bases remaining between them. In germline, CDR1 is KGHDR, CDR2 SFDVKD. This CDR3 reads CATSDFTTQGTETQYF. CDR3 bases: TGTGCCACCAGTGATTTTACCACCCAGGGTACCGAGACCCAGTACTTC.